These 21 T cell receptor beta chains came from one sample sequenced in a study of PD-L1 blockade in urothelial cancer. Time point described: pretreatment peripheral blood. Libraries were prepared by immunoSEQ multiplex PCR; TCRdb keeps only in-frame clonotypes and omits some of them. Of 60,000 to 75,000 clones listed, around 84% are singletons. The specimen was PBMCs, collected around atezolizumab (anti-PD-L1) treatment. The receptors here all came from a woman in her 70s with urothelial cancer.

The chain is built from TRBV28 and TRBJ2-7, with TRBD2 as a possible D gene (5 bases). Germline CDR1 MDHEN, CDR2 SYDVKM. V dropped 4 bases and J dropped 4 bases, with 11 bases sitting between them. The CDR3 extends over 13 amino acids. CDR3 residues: CASSSLTSYEQYF. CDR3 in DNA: TGTGCCAGCAGTTCCCTTACTAGTTACGAGCAGTACTTC.

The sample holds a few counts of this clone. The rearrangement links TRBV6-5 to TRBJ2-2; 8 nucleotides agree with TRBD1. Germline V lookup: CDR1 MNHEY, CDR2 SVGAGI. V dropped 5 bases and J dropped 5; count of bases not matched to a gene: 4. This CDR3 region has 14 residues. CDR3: CASSQGARTGELFF. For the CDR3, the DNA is TGTGCCAGCAGTCAGGGGGCTCGAACCGGGGAGCTGTTTTTT.

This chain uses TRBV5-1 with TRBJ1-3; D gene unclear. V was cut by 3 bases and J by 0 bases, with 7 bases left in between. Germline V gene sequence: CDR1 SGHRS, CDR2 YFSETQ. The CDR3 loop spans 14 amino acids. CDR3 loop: CASSSGDSGNTIYF. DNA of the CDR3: TGCGCCAGCAGCTCCGGGGACTCTGGAAACACCATATATTTT. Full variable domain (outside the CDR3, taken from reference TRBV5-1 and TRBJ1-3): KAGVTQTPRYLIKTRGQQVTLSCSPISGHRSVSWYQQTPGQGLQFLFEYFSETQRNKGNFPGRFSGRQFSNSRSEMNVSTLELGDSALYLCASSSGDSGNTIYFGEGSWLTVV.

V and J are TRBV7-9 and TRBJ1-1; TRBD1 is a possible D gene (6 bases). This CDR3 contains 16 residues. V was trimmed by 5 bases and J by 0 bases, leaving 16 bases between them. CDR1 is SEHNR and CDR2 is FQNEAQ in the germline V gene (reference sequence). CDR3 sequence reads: CASSRGGGPLNTEAFF. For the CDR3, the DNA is TGTGCCAGCAGCCGGGGCGGGGGGCCCTTGAACACTGAAGCTTTCTTT.

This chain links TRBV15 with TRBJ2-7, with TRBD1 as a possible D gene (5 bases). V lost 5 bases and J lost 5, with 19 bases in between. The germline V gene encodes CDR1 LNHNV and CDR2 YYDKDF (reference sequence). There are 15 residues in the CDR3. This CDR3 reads CATSRVGQGRNEQYF. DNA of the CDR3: TGTGCCACCAGCCGTGTGGGGCAGGGAAGAAACGAGCAGTACTTC. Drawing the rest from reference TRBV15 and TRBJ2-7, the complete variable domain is DAMVIQNPRYQVTQFGKPVTLSCSQTLNHNVMYWYQQKSSQAPKLLFHYYDKDFNNEADTPDNFQSRRPNTSFCFLDIRSPGLGDTAMYLCATSRVGQGRNEQYFGPGTRLTVT.

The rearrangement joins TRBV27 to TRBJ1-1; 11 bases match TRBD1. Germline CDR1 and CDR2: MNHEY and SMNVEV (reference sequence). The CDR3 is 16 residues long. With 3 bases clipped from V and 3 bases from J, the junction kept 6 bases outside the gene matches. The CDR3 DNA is TGTGCCAGCAGTTTGGACAGGGGGCTTAGGTACACTGAAGCTTTCTTT. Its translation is CASSLDRGLRYTEAFF.

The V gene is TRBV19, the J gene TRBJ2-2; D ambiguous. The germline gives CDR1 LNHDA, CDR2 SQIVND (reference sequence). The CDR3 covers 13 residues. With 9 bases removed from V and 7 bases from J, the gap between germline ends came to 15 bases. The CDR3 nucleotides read TGTGCCAGCGCAACTTTTGCAGGCGGGGAGCTGTTTTTT. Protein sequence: CASATFAGGELFF.

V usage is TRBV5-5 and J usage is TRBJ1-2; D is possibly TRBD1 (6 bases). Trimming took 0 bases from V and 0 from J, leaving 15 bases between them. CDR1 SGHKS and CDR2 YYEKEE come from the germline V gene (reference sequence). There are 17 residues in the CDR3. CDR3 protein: CASSLAVGGYANYGYTF. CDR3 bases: TGTGCCAGCAGCTTGGCCGTTGGGGGCTACGCTAACTATGGCTACACCTTC.

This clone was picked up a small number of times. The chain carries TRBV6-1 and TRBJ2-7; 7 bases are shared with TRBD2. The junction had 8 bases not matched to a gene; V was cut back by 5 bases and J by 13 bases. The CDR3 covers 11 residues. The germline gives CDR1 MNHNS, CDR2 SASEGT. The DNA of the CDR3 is TGTGCCAGCAGTTTGGCGGGAGCGGAATACTTC. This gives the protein CASSLAGAEYF.

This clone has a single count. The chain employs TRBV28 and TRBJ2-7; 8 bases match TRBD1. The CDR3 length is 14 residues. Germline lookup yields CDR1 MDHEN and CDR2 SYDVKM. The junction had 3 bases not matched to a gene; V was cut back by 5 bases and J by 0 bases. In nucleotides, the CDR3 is TGTGCCAGCAGTGGACAGGGCTCCTCCTACGAGCAGTACTTC. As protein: CASSGQGSSYEQYF. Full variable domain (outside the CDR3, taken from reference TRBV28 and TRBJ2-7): DVKVTQSSRYLVKRTGEKVFLECVQDMDHENMFWYRQDPGLGLRLIYFSYDVKMKEKGDIPEGYSVSREKKERFSLILESASTNQTSMYLCASSGQGSSYEQYFGPGTRLTVT.

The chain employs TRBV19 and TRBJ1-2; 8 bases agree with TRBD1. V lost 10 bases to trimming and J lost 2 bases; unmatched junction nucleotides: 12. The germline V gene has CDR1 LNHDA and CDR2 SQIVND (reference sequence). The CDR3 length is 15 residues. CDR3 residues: CATQSPGTGNYGYTF. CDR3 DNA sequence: TGTGCCACCCAAAGCCCCGGGACAGGAAACTATGGCTACACCTTC.

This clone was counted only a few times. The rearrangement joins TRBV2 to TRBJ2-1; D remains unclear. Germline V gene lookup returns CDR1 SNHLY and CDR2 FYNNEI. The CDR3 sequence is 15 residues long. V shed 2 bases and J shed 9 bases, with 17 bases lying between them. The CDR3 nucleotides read TGTGCCAGCAGTGAACTGCCCTCATCCGCCGGTGAGCAGTTCTTC. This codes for CASSELPSSAGEQFF.

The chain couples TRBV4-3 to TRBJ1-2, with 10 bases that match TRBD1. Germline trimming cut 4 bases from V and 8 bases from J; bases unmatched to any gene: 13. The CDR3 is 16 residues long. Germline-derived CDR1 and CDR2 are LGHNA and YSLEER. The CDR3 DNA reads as TGCGCCAGCAGCCTCATTGCCGGGACAGGGGTGAGGGGCTACACCTTC. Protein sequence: CASSLIAGTGVRGYTF.

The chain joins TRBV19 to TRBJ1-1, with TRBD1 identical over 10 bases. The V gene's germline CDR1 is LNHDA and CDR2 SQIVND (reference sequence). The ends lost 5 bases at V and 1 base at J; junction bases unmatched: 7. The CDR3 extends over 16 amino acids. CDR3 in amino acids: CASSARDRGQNTEAFF. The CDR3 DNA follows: TGTGCCAGTAGTGCCCGGGACAGGGGCCAGAACACTGAAGCTTTCTTT.

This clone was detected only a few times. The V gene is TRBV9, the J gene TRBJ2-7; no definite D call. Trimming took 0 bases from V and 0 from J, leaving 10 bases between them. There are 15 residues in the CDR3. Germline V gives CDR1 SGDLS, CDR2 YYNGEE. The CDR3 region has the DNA TGTGCCAGCAGCGTAGACTTCTCGAGCTCCTACGAGCAGTACTTC. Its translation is CASSVDFSSSYEQYF.

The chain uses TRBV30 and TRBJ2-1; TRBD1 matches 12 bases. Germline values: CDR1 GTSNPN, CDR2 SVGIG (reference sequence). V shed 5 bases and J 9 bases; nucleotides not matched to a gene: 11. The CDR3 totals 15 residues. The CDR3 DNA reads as TGTGCCTGGGGTACCCGGGACAGGGGGCTATCTGAGCAGTTCTTC. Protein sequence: CAWGTRDRGLSEQFF.

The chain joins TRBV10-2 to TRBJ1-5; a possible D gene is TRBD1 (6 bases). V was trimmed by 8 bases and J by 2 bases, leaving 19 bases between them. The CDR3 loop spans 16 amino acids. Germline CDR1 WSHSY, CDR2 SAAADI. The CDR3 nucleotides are TGCGCCAGCGGAGATTCACAGGGAATTGGCAATCAGCCCCAGCATTTT. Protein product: CASGDSQGIGNQPQHF.

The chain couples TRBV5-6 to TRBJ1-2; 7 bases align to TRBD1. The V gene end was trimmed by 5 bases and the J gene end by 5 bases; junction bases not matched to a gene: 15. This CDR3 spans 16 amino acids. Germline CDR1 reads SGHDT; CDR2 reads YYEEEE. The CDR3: CASRKNQDRELYGYTF. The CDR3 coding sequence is TGTGCCAGCAGAAAGAATCAAGACAGGGAGCTATATGGCTACACCTTC. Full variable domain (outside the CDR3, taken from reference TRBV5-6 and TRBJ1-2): DAGVTQSPTHLIKTRGQQVTLRCSPKSGHDTVSWYQQALGQGPQFIFQYYEEEERQRGNFPDRFSGHQFPNYSSELNVNALLLGDSALYLCASRKNQDRELYGYTFGSGTRLTVV.

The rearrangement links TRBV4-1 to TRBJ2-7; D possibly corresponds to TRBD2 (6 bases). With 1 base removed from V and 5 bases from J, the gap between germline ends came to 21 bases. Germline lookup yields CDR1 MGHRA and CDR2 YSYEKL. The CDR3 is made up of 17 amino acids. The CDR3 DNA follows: TGCGCCAGCAGCCAAGGGAGGGATTCGGGGTCGAGAGACGAGCAGTACTTC. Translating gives CASSQGRDSGSRDEQYF.

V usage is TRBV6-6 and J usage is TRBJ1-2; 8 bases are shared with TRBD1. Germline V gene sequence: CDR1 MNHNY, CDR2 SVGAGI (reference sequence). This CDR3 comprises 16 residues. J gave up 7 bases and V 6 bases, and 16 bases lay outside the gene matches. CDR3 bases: TGTGCCAGCAGCCTTGAAGGTGGACAGGGACGATTTGGCTACACCTTC. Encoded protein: CASSLEGGQGRFGYTF.

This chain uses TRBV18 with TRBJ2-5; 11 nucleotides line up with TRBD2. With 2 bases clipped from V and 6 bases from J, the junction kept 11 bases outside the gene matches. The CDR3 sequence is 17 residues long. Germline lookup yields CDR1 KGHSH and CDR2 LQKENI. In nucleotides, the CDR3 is TGTGCCAGCTCACCAGGAGTCCTAGCGGGAGGTACTAAGACCCAGTACTTC. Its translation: CASSPGVLAGGTKTQYF.